Shown below are 19 T cell receptor beta chains from a single sample sequenced in a study of shared clonotypes between healthy human individuals. The method was immunoSEQ multiplex PCR; TCRdb's version includes in-frame clones alone and lacks a portion of them. The table has 950,000 to 1,100,000 clones, more than 60% seen once. Sequencing was carried out using memory CD4+ T cells sorted from blood. Specified subset: CD45RA-negative fraction. The receptor set was obtained from a man in his late teens or twenties in good health.

The chain couples TRBV7-2 to TRBJ2-1; 8 positions agree with TRBD2. This CDR3 comprises 18 residues. The trim removed 6 bases at V and 1 base at J, leaving 14 bases unmatched. In germline, CDR1 is SGHTA, CDR2 FQGNSA. CDR3 coding DNA: TGTGCCAGCAGTTCAAGGAGTATAGCGGGAAATTCCTACAATGAGCAGTTCTTC. Translated: CASSSRSIAGNSYNEQFF.

The chain couples TRBV5-1 to TRBJ2-3; a possible D gene is TRBD2 (6 bases). CDR3 length equals 14 residues. Germline V gene data show CDR1 as SGHRS and CDR2 as YFSETQ. Trimming took 5 bases from V and 0 from J, leaving 10 bases between them. CDR3 region: CASRMGGSTDTQYF. CDR3 bases: TGCGCCAGCAGGATGGGGGGAAGCACAGATACGCAGTATTTT.

This chain uses TRBV5-1 with TRBJ2-2, with TRBD1 identical over 8 bases. This CDR3 spans 14 amino acids. Per germline, CDR1 SGHRS and CDR2 YFSETQ. V was clipped by 3 bases and J by 7 bases; unmatched bases: 5. The CDR3 sequence: CASSYGQGIGELFF. As DNA, the CDR3 is TGCGCCAGCAGCTATGGACAGGGCATCGGGGAGCTGTTTTTT.

The chain uses TRBV5-6 and TRBJ2-5; no clear D. Trimming stripped 0 bases from V and 5 bases from J, with 11 bases between. The germline gives CDR1 SGHDT, CDR2 YYEEEE. The CDR3 totals 14 residues. CDR3 nucleotides: TGTGCCAGCAGCTTGGCGGTAGGGCTGGAGACCCAGTACTTC. Amino acid sequence: CASSLAVGLETQYF.

This rearrangement joins TRBV2 to TRBJ2-2, with D uncertain. The V and J ends lost 8 bases and 4 bases respectively, with 8 bases between them. Germline CDR1 SNHLY, CDR2 FYNNEI. The CDR3 runs 12 residues. CDR3 DNA sequence: TGTGCCAGCCGTTTTGGCACCGGGGAGCTGTTTTTT. This translates into CASRFGTGELFF.

This clone was observed a single time. The chain is built from TRBV19 and TRBJ2-2, with 10 bases aligning to TRBD2. Germline values: CDR1 LNHDA, CDR2 SQIVND (reference sequence). V dropped 10 bases and J dropped 3; count of bases not matched to a gene: 11. The CDR3 has 16 amino acids. CDR3 in amino acids: CATLRVAGGYTGELFF. In DNA form, the CDR3 reads TGTGCCACCCTGAGGGTAGCGGGGGGTTACACCGGGGAGCTGTTTTTT.

In its sample, this clone was seen once. This rearrangement joins TRBV7-2 to TRBJ1-2; 8 nucleotides agree with TRBD1. V was clipped by 1 base and J by 8 bases; unmatched bases: 12. The CDR3 has 16 amino acids. CDR1 and CDR2 from the germline V gene are SGHTA and FQGNSA. CDR3 nucleotides: TGTGCCAGCAGCTTAGTGCGGACAGGGTCAGCAAAAGGCTACACCTTC. Translation: CASSLVRTGSAKGYTF.

V usage is TRBV7-8 and J usage is TRBJ1-1, with D tentatively TRBD1 (5 bases). The V and J ends lost 6 bases and 5 bases respectively, with 16 bases between them. CDR3 length: 14 amino acids. Germline CDR1 SGHVS, CDR2 FQNEAQ. The CDR3 is CASSFPGGWTEAFF. The CDR3 DNA follows: TGTGCCAGCAGTTTCCCGGGGGGGTGGACTGAAGCTTTCTTT.

The rearrangement links TRBV10-1 to TRBJ2-1; 13 nucleotides match TRBD2. This CDR3 is built from 12 residues. Trimming cost V 4 bases and J 15 bases; bases outside gene matches: 3. Germline V gene lookup returns CDR1 WNHNN and CDR2 SYGVQD (reference sequence). CDR3 nucleotide sequence: TGCGCCAGCAGTGGGACTAGCGGGAGCATGTTCTTC. It specifies CASSGTSGSMFF.

The count of this clone is one. The rearrangement links TRBV6-6 to TRBJ2-1; 7 bases align to TRBD1. CDR3 length equals 14 residues. Germline loops: CDR1 MNHNY, CDR2 SVGAGI (reference sequence). V lost 4 bases to trimming and J lost 7 bases; unmatched junction nucleotides: 7. This chain's CDR3 is CASSLTGSENEQFF. The CDR3 DNA is TGTGCCAGCAGTTTGACAGGGTCTGAGAATGAGCAGTTCTTC.

The chain combines TRBV6-5 with TRBJ1-2; tentatively, D is TRBD1 (6 bases). The CDR3 extends over 13 amino acids. Deletions cut 6 bases from V and 1 base from J, with 9 bases between. Germline assignment: CDR1 MNHEY and CDR2 SVGAGI. CDR3 in amino acids: CASREDSNYGYTF. CDR3 sequence (DNA): TGTGCCAGCAGGGAGGACAGTAACTATGGCTACACCTTC.

The CDR3 reads CAWSITGGVEKLFF. The CDR3 DNA follows: TGTGCCTGGAGCATTACAGGGGGGGTCGAAAAACTGTTTTTT. The gene calls are TRBV30 and TRBJ1-4, with 8 positions matching TRBD1. Trimming took 3 bases from V and 8 from J; bases not matched to a gene: 8. Germline V CDR1 and CDR2: GTSNPN, SVGIG (reference sequence). The CDR3 has 14 amino acids.

In the case of this clone: This may be a read error, as it is one base from a much larger clone. The sample contains more than one DNA sequence encoding this CDR3. CDR3 region: CASSLDRQETQYF. The CDR3 region has the DNA TGTGCTAGCAGCTTGGACAGACAAGAGACCCAGTACTTC. J is TRBJ2-5 and V is TRBV7-7, with D perhaps matching TRBD1 (6 bases). Germline CDR1 reads SSHAT; CDR2 reads FNYEAQ (reference sequence). CDR3 length: 13 residues. Drawing the rest from reference TRBV7-7 and TRBJ2-5, the complete variable domain is GAGVSQSPRYKVTKRGQDVTLRCDPISSHATLYWYQQALGQGPEFLTYFNYEAQPDKSGLPSDRFSAERPEGSISTLTIQRTEQRDSAMYRCASSLDRQETQYFGPGTRLLVL.

DNA of the CDR3: TGTGCCAGCAGCCAAGATAGCGGGAGATCAGAGACCCAGTACTTC. Translating gives CASSQDSGRSETQYF. This chain uses TRBV7-2 with TRBJ2-5; 9 positions agree with TRBD2. The CDR3 has 15 residues. Germline-derived CDR1 and CDR2 are SGHTA and FQGNSA. V trimming: 5 bases; J trimming: 4 bases; junction bases outside the gene matches: 8.

The chain joins TRBV2 to TRBJ2-7; 10 nucleotides line up with TRBD2. V shed 5 bases and J 6 bases; nucleotides not matched to a gene: 10. The germline CDR1 and CDR2 sequences are SNHLY and FYNNEI. The CDR3 is made up of 15 amino acids. This CDR3 reads CASSPQRGGYSEQYF. Written as DNA, the CDR3 is TGTGCCAGCAGTCCCCAGCGGGGGGGATATAGCGAGCAGTACTTC. Based on the CDR3 plus reference TRBV2 and TRBJ2-7, the full variable domain is EPEVTQTPSHQVTQMGQEVILRCVPISNHLYFYWYRQILGQKVEFLVSFYNNEISEKSEIFDDQFSVERPDGSNFTLKIRSTKLEDSAMYFCASSPQRGGYSEQYFGPGTRLTVT.

The rearrangement uses TRBV28 and TRBJ2-5; D uncertain. The DNA end is a closer match to TRBJ2-7, so the J assignment may be wrong. Germline CDR1 reads MDHEN; CDR2 reads SYDVKM. The CDR3 runs 13 residues. CDR3 sequence: CASSRPPSYEQYF. CDR3 nucleotides: TGTGCCAGCAGCCGTCCCCCCTCCTACGAGCAGTACTTC.

The V and J genes are TRBV29-1 and TRBJ2-7; no clear D. The V gene's germline CDR1 is SQVTM and CDR2 ANQGSEA. This CDR3 spans 13 amino acids. Trimming removed 4 bases at V and 1 base at J, with 11 bases between. The CDR3 DNA reads TGCAGCGTTGTCCACCCCTTATCCTACGAGCAGTACTTC. Its translation is CSVVHPLSYEQYF.

The rearrangement links TRBV4-2 to TRBJ2-7; tentative D call: TRBD1 (6 bases). V lost 4 bases and J 0 bases, leaving 7 bases between the germline ends. CDR3 length: 13 amino acids. The V gene's germline CDR1 is LGHNA and CDR2 YNFKEQ. CDR3 sequence (DNA): TGTGCCAGCAGCCGGACAGCCTCCTACGAGCAGTACTTC. Amino acids: CASSRTASYEQYF.

The rearrangement joins TRBV5-4 to TRBJ1-4; D is unresolved. Germline V gene sequence: CDR1 SGHNT, CDR2 YYREEE (reference sequence). Trimming removed 4 bases from V and 0 bases from J, with 16 bases in between. The CDR3 is 17 amino acids. CDR3 sequence: CASSPGLTITTNEKLFF. The CDR3 DNA reads as TGTGCCAGCAGCCCAGGACTGACAATTACAACTAATGAAAAACTGTTTTTT.